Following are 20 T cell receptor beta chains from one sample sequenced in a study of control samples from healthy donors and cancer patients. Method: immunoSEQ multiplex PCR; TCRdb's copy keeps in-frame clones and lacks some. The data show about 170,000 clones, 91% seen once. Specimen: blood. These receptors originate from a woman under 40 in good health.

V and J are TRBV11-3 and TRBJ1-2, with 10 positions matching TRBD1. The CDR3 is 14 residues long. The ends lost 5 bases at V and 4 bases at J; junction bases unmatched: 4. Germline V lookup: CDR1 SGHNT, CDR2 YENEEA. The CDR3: CASSNRQGAYGYTF. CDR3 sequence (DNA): TGTGCCAGCAGCAACCGACAGGGGGCCTATGGCTACACCTTC.

The CDR3: CASSLLNTQYF. Here the CDR3 DNA reads TGTGCCAGCAGCTTGTTGAATACGCAGTATTTT. The rearrangement joins TRBV7-2 to TRBJ2-3, with D unresolved. Trimming took 3 bases from V and 7 from J, leaving 5 bases between them. Germline CDR1 reads SGHTA; CDR2 reads FQGNSA. The length of the CDR3 is 11 residues.

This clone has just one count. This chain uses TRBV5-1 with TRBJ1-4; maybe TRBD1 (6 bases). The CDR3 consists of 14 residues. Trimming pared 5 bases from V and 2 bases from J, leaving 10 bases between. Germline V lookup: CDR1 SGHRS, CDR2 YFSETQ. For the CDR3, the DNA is TGCGCCAGCAGACCCCAGGGGACTAATGAAAAACTGTTTTTT. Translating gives CASRPQGTNEKLFF.

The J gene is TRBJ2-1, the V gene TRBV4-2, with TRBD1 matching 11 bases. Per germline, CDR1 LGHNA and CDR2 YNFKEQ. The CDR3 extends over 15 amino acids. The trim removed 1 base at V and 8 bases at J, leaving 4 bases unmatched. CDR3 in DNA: TGTGCCAGCAGCCAAGGGGACAGGGGGGAGGATGAGCAGTTCTTC. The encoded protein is CASSQGDRGEDEQFF.

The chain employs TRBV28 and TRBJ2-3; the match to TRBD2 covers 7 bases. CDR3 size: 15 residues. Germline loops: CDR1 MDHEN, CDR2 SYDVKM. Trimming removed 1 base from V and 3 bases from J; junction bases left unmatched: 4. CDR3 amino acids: CASSLSSSGTDTQYF. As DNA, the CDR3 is TGTGCCAGCAGTTTATCCTCTAGCGGTACAGATACGCAGTATTTT.

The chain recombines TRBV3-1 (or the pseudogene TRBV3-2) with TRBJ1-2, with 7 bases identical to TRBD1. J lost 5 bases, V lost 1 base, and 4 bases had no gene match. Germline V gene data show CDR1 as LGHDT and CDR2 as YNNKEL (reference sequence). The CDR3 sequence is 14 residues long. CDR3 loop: CASSQGTGEYGYTF. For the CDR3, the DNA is TGTGCCAGCAGCCAAGGGACAGGAGAATATGGCTACACCTTC.

CDR3 sequence reads: CASGRTYEQYF. CDR3 DNA sequence: TGTGCCAGCGGCAGAACCTACGAGCAGTACTTC. The V and J genes are TRBV27 and TRBJ2-7; D ambiguous. CDR1 and CDR2 from the germline V gene are MNHEY and SMNVEV (reference sequence). The germline V and J ends were trimmed by 8 bases and 2 bases, with 7 bases remaining between them. CDR3 length: 11 residues.

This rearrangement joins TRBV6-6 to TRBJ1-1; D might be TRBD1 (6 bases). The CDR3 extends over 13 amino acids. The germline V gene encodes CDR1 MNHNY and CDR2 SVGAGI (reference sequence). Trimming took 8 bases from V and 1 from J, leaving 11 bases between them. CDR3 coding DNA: TGTGCCAGCGGCAGGACAGAGAACACTGAAGCTTTCTTT. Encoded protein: CASGRTENTEAFF.

The CDR3 DNA is TGTGCCAGCAGCTTAGGGTCCATGAACACCGGGGAGCTGTTTTTT. Translation gives CASSLGSMNTGELFF. The genes are TRBV7-9 and TRBJ2-2; D gene uncertain. CDR1 is SEHNR, CDR2 FQNEAQ, per germline (reference sequence). V lost 1 base, J lost 1 base, and 7 bases lay in between. The CDR3 is 15 residues long.

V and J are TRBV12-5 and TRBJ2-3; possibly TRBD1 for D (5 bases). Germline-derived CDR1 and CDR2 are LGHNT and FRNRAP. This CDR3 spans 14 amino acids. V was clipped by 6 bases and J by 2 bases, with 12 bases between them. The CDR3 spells CASGPQASTDTQYF. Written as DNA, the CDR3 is TGTGCTAGTGGCCCACAGGCCTCCACAGATACGCAGTATTTT.

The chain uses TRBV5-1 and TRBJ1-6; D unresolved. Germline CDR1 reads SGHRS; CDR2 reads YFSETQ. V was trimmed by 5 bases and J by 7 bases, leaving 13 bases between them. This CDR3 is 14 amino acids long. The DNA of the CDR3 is TGCGCCAGCAGGCCTACTGGTACCAATTCACCCCTCCACTTT. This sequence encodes CASRPTGTNSPLHF.

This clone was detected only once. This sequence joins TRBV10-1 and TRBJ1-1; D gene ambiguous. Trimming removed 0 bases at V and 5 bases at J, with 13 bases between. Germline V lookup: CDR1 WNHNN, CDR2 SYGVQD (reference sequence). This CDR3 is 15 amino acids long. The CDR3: CASSESFEAGTEAFF. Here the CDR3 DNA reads TGCGCCAGCAGTGAGTCCTTTGAGGCGGGGACTGAAGCTTTCTTT.

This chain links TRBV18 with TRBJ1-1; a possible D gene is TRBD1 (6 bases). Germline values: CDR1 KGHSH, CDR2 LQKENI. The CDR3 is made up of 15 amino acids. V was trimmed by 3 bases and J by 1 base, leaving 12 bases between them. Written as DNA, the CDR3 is TGTGCCAGCTCACCCGACAGGTATGGGAACACTGAAGCTTTCTTT. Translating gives CASSPDRYGNTEAFF.

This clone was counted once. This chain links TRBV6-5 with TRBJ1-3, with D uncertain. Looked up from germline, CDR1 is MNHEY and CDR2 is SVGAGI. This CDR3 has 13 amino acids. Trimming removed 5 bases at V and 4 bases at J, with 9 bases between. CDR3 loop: CASSHPQGNTIYF. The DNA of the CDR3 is TGTGCCAGCAGTCATCCACAGGGAAACACCATATATTTT.

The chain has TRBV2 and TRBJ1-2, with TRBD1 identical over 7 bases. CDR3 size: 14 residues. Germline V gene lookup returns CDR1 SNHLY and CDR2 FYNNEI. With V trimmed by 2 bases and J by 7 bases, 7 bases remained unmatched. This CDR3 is CASSENRGFGGYTF. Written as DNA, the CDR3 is TGTGCCAGCAGTGAAAACAGGGGATTCGGTGGCTACACCTTC.

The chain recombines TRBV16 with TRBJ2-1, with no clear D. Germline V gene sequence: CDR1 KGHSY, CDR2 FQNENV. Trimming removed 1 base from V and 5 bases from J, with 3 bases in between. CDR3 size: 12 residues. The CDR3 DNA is TGTGCCAGCAGCCAATGGGACAATGAGCAGTTCTTC. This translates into CASSQWDNEQFF.

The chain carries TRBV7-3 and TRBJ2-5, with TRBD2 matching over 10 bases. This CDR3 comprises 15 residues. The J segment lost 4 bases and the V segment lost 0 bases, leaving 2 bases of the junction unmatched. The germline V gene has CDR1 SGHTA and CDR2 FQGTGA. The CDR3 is CASSLTPSGGETQYF. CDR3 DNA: TGTGCCAGCAGCTTAACTCCTAGCGGGGGAGAGACCCAGTACTTC.

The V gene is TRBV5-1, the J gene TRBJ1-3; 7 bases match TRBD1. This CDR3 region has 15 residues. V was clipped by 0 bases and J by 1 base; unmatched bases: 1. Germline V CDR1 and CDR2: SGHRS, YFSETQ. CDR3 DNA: TGCGCCAGCAGCTTGGACAGGGGTTCTGGAAACACCATATATTTT. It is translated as CASSLDRGSGNTIYF. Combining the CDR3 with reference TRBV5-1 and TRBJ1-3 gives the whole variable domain KAGVTQTPRYLIKTRGQQVTLSCSPISGHRSVSWYQQTPGQGLQFLFEYFSETQRNKGNFPGRFSGRQFSNSRSEMNVSTLELGDSALYLCASSLDRGSGNTIYFGEGSWLTVV.

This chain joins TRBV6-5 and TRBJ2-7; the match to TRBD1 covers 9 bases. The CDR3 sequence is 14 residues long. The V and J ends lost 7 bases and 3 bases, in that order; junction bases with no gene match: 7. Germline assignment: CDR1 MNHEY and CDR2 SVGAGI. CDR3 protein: CASTTPGQGYEQYF. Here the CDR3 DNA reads TGTGCCAGCACTACGCCGGGACAGGGCTACGAGCAGTACTTC.

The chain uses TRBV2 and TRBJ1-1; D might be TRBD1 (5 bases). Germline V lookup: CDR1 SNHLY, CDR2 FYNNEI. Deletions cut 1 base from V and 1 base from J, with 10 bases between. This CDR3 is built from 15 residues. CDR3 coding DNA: TGTGCCAGCAGTGAAGGGGGGGGAGGGAACACTGAAGCTTTCTTT. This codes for CASSEGGGGNTEAFF.